The clone carrying this TCR beta chain showed up just a few times. The target antigen is unknown. V gave up 6 bases and J gave up 1 base, with 12 bases separating them. Germline V lookup: CDR1 MNHNS, CDR2 SASEGT. This CDR3 region has 14 residues. The data belong to a study of radiotherapy plus CTLA-4 blockade in lung cancer. Across the study: There were objective responses in around 18% of patients, and 30% to 35% had disease control.

Method: immunoSEQ multiplex PCR; TCRdb's copy keeps in-frame clones and lacks some. The repertoire holds some 98,000 clones, with around four fifths as singletons. Findings and limits, study-wide: Radiotherapy with ipilimumab was followed by blood expansion of tumor-derived clones.

The sequencing here drew on peripheral blood, taken from a patient treated with radiotherapy plus ipilimumab. The origin of this receptor is a human donor with non-small cell lung cancer who had a partial response to radiotherapy plus ipilimumab. J is TRBJ1-2 and V is TRBV6-1; weak D call: TRBD1 (6 bases). In DNA form, the CDR3 reads TGTGCCAGCAGACCGCAGGGGCTTAACTATGGCTACACCTTC. Translating gives CASRPQGLNYGYTF.